Listed below are T cell receptor beta chains from one sample, sequenced in a study of blood T cell repertoires in COVID-19. The repertoire was sequenced with immunoSEQ multiplex PCR; TCRdb's copy has only in-frame clones and lacks some. The sample holds 300,000 or so clones, 75% to 90% seen once. The sequenced material came from peripheral blood. The receptors here all came from a woman aged 40 to 50 with acute or convalescent COVID-19. Both conserved end residues are part of each CDR3. Each record gives: J gene, V gene, clone size, D gene, CDR3 protein, CDR3 DNA. A D gene is named only where the DNA matches it firmly. Rows may omit the clone size; those that give it use once, few, many or a size class.

TRBJ1-3 | TRBV19 | . | . | CATSQLNSGNTIYF | TGTGCCACCTCACAATTAAACTCTGGAAACACCATATATTTT
TRBJ1-1 | TRBV6-5 | . | TRBD1 | CASNQGASTEAFF | TGTGCCAGCAATCAGGGGGCGAGCACTGAAGCTTTCTTT
TRBJ2-5 | TRBV19 | . | TRBD1 | CASSIGDRGLETQYF | TGTGCCAGTAGTATAGGAGACAGGGGGCTTGAGACCCAGTACTTC
TRBJ1-5 | TRBV2 | . | TRBD1 | CASRDRANQPQHF | TGTGCCAGCAGGGACAGGGCCAATCAGCCCCAGCATTTT
TRBJ1-2 | TRBV2 | once | . | CASRPEGGVGYGYTF | TGTGCCAGCAGACCCGAGGGGGGGGTCGGCTATGGCTACACCTTC
TRBJ1-2 | TRBV7-2 | . | TRBD1 | CASSLATTGANYGYTF | TGTGCCAGCAGCTTAGCGACCACAGGGGCTAACTATGGCTACACCTTC
TRBJ1-5 | TRBV5-5 | . | . | CASSPGGNQPQHF | TGTGCCAGCAGCCCGGGAGGGAATCAGCCCCAGCATTTT
TRBJ2-3 | TRBV24-1 | . | TRBD1 | CATSDRSPGTGAPRDTQYF | TGTGCCACCAGTGACCGATCCCCCGGGACAGGGGCCCCTAGGGATACGCAGTATTTT
TRBJ1-2 | TRBV19 | . | TRBD1 | CASSSRTGSTF | TGTGCCAGTTCTTCACGGACAGGGAGCACCTTC
TRBJ2-3 | TRBV24-1 | . | . | CATSDFGGGPTDTQYF | TGTGCCACCAGTGATTTTGGGGGGGGCCCCACAGATACGCAGTATTTT
TRBJ2-3 | TRBV5-4 | . | . | CASSLSGDTQYF | TGTGCCAGCAGCTTGTCAGGAGATACGCAGTATTTT
TRBJ1-2 | TRBV6-5 | . | . | CASRELGGYGYTF | TGTGCCAGCAGGGAGTTAGGAGGCTATGGCTACACCTTC
TRBJ1-5 | TRBV19 | few | TRBD1 | CASSPGQGGLSNQPQHF | TGTGCCAGTAGTCCGGGACAGGGGGGTTTGAGCAATCAGCCCCAGCATTTT
TRBJ1-5 | TRBV7-9 | . | TRBD1 | CASSGGTGIFQPQHF | TGTGCCAGCAGCGGAGGGACAGGGATATTTCAGCCCCAGCATTTT
TRBJ1-2 | TRBV27 | once | . | CASSDRGVLGYGYTF | TGTGCCAGCAGTGACCGGGGGGTCTTAGGGTATGGCTACACCTTC
TRBJ1-3 | TRBV3-1/TRBV3-2 | . | . | CATKGQGNTIYF | TGTGCCACCAAAGGACAGGGAAACACCATATATTTT
TRBJ2-1 | TRBV4-1 | . | TRBD1 | CASSQFPPGQGNEQFF | TGCGCCAGCAGCCAATTTCCTCCGGGACAGGGCAATGAGCAGTTCTTC
TRBJ2-1 | TRBV2 | . | TRBD2 | CASSPGLAGLNEQFF | TGTGCCAGCAGCCCGGGACTAGCGGGCCTCAATGAGCAGTTCTTC
TRBJ1-1 | TRBV10-3 | . | . | CAISESGPGTEAFF | TGTGCCATCAGTGAATCAGGGCCGGGCACTGAAGCTTTCTTT
TRBJ2-3 | TRBV27 | many | TRBD2 | CATRVGAGRRDTQYF | TGTGCCACCCGTGTTGGAGCGGGAAGAAGAGATACGCAGTATTTT
TRBJ1-5 | TRBV19 | . | . | CASSLGSRLNQPQHF | TGTGCCAGTAGTTTAGGATCCAGGCTCAATCAGCCCCAGCATTTT
TRBJ1-2 | TRBV4-1 | . | . | CASSRLLTSGTRREGYTF | TGCGCCAGCAGCCGCCTTTTAACCTCTGGGACACGGCGTGAAGGCTACACCTTC
TRBJ1-6 | TRBV5-6 | . | TRBD1 | CASSRQGSSYNSPLHF | TGTGCCAGCAGCCGACAGGGGAGCTCCTATAATTCACCCCTCCACTTT
TRBJ2-5 | TRBV5-1 | once | . | CASSLDRVRETQYF | TGCGCCAGCAGCTTGGACCGGGTACGCGAGACCCAGTACTTC
TRBJ1-2 | TRBV25-1 | . | . | CASSEYFASEAYGYTF | TGTGCCAGCAGTGAATATTTTGCCTCTGAGGCCTATGGCTACACCTTC
TRBJ1-6 | TRBV7-9 | . | . | CASSLEQIPLHF | TGTGCCAGCAGCTTAGAGCAAATCCCCCTCCACTTT
TRBJ2-1 | TRBV6-5 | . | TRBD1 | CASRTGIRSSNEQFF | TGTGCCAGCAGGACAGGGATTCGGTCTTCCAATGAGCAGTTCTTC
TRBJ2-5 | TRBV4-1 | . | TRBD2 | CASSQSSGGVVGTQYF | TGCGCCAGCAGCCAATCTAGCGGGGGCGTGGTAGGGACCCAGTACTTC
TRBJ2-1 | TRBV6-6 | . | TRBD2 | CASSRSTSGGTYNEQFF | TGTGCCAGCAGTCGTTCCACTAGCGGGGGGACTTACAATGAGCAGTTCTTC
TRBJ1-4 | TRBV4-1 | . | . | CASSQVEGATNEKLFF | TGCGCCAGCAGCCAAGTGGAAGGGGCAACTAATGAAAAACTGTTTTTT
TRBJ2-6 | TRBV9 | . | TRBD1 | CASSVGQGNAGANVLTF | TGTGCCAGCAGCGTCGGACAGGGAAACGCTGGGGCCAACGTCCTGACTTTC
TRBJ1-4 | TRBV19 | . | . | CASSMTPGQNEKLFF | TGTGCCAGTAGTATGACGCCAGGACAGAATGAAAAACTGTTTTTT
TRBJ2-2 | TRBV11-2 | . | TRBD1 | CASSQDRGIGELFF | TGTGCCAGCAGCCAGGACAGGGGGATCGGGGAGCTGTTTTTT
TRBJ1-5 | TRBV6-1 | . | TRBD1 | CASSEGTGTRQPQHF | TGTGCCAGCAGTGAAGGGACAGGGACCCGTCAGCCCCAGCATTTT
TRBJ2-5 | TRBV11-2 | . | TRBD2 | CASSLGGWTSQETQYF | TGTGCCAGCAGCTTAGGCGGGTGGACTAGCCAAGAGACCCAGTACTTC
TRBJ1-5 | TRBV6-6 | . | . | CASSLTGQINQPQHF | TGTGCCAGCAGTTTGACAGGTCAGATCAATCAGCCCCAGCATTTT
TRBJ1-1 | TRBV19 | once | . | CASSPKGANTEAFF | TGTGCCAGTAGCCCCAAGGGAGCGAACACTGAAGCTTTCTTT
TRBJ1-2 | TRBV3-1/TRBV3-2 | . | TRBD1 | CASSFDPRTGGYGYTF | TGTGCCAGCAGCTTTGACCCCCGGACAGGTGGCTATGGCTACACCTTC
TRBJ1-1 | TRBV6-6 | . | . | CASDRSGTEAFF | TGTGCCAGCGACAGGAGTGGGACTGAAGCTTTCTTT
TRBJ2-2 | TRBV3-1/TRBV3-2 | . | . | CASSQVPLTGELFF | TGTGCCAGCAGCCAAGTCCCCCTAACCGGGGAGCTGTTTTTT
TRBJ2-5 | TRBV25-1 | . | TRBD2 | CASSEEGAGLGTQYF | TGTGCCAGCAGTGAGGAAGGAGCGGGGCTAGGGACCCAGTACTTC
TRBJ2-1 | TRBV29-1 | . | . | CSVESGVNEQFF | TGCAGCGTTGAATCGGGGGTCAATGAGCAGTTCTTC
TRBJ1-1 | TRBV5-1 | . | . | CASSFRAGEAFF | TGCGCCAGCAGCTTCAGGGCAGGTGAAGCTTTCTTT
TRBJ1-5 | TRBV5-1 | . | TRBD1 | CASSPGQGARNQPQHF | TGCGCCAGCAGCCCGGGACAGGGGGCCCGCAATCAGCCCCAGCATTTT
TRBJ1-5 | TRBV7-9 | . | . | CASSFSPGNQPQHF | TGTGCCAGCAGCTTTAGTCCGGGCAATCAGCCCCAGCATTTT
TRBJ2-1 | TRBV6-5 | . | . | CASSKTLNEQFF | TGTGCCAGCAGTAAGACTTTAAATGAGCAGTTCTTC
TRBJ1-1 | TRBV6-5 | few | . | CASSYSAGGTEAFF | TGTGCCAGCAGTTACTCCGCTGGGGGGACTGAAGCTTTCTTT
TRBJ1-4 | TRBV11-2 | . | TRBD1 | CASRTGTALGATNEKLFF | TGTGCCAGCAGAACAGGGACAGCGCTGGGTGCAACTAATGAAAAACTGTTTTTT
TRBJ1-5 | TRBV2 | few | . | CASGADLSNQPQHF | TGTGCCAGCGGGGCAGATCTTAGCAATCAGCCCCAGCATTTT
TRBJ1-3 | TRBV11-3 | . | . | CASSLGPDSSSGNTIYF | TGTGCCAGCAGCTTAGGCCCGGACAGCTCCTCTGGAAACACCATATATTTT
TRBJ1-4 | TRBV7-2 | . | . | CASSSGGVNEKLFF | TGTGCCAGCAGCTCAGGAGGGGTAAATGAAAAACTGTTTTTT
TRBJ2-3 | TRBV6-1 | . | TRBD1 | CASSETGGLGDTQYF | TGTGCCAGCAGTGAAACAGGGGGGCTGGGCGATACGCAGTATTTT
TRBJ2-5 | TRBV6-2/TRBV6-3 | . | TRBD2 | CASSSRGLAGGPNLLRETQYF | TGTGCCAGCAGTTCACGCGGACTAGCGGGGGGTCCTAACCTTTTGCGAGAGACCCAGTACTTC
TRBJ2-6 | TRBV7-3 | . | . | CASSFFFLGADSHSGANVLTF | TGTGCCAGCAGCTTCTTCTTTTTAGGGGCGGACAGTCACTCTGGGGCCAACGTCCTGACTTTC
TRBJ1-4 | TRBV7-9 | once | TRBD1 | CASSPGTGTEKLFF | TGTGCCAGCAGCCCTGGGACAGGGACCGAAAAACTGTTTTTT